The 25 T cell receptor beta chains below were found in one sample sequenced in a study of cytomegalovirus exposure and HLA in healthy donors (dated by TCRdb to 2016 to 2017). The library was prepared using the immunoSEQ multiplex PCR assay. The multiplex PCR relied on a mix of 60 forward primers for TCR Vbeta segments and 13 reverse primers for TCR Jbeta segments. The source is immuneACCESS, and TCRdb retained only in-frame sequences with V and J called. Part of the clones is not carried over; for the studies checked, unresolved V genes explain less than half of this, and the remainder is unexplained. The table for this sample lists approximately 180,000 clones; around 81% of them were counted only once. Over 2% of the sample is taken by the ten largest. The specimen was PBMCs. The receptors come from a young woman in good health and CMV-seronegative.

J is TRBJ2-5 and V is TRBV5-1, with D perhaps matching TRBD1 (6 bases). Trimming pared 0 bases from V and 0 bases from J, leaving 9 bases between. The CDR3 is made up of 15 amino acids. Per germline, CDR1 SGHRS and CDR2 YFSETQ. Written as DNA, the CDR3 is TGCGCCAGCAGCTTGGATGGACAGCACCAAGAGACCCAGTACTTC. Translating it yields CASSLDGQHQETQYF.

The CDR3 coding sequence is TGCGCCAGCAGCTTGGCGGACAGCCAAGAGACCCAGTACTTC. This sequence encodes CASSLADSQETQYF. V is TRBV5-1 and J is TRBJ2-5, with D tentatively TRBD1 (6 bases). The CDR3 contains 14 residues. V was trimmed by 0 bases and J by 1 base, leaving 7 bases between them. Germline lookup yields CDR1 SGHRS and CDR2 YFSETQ.

Regarding this clone: The junction departs from the called germline gene at one end, perhaps through a read error. V usage is TRBV4-1 and J usage is TRBJ2-6; 11 nucleotides agree with TRBD1. This CDR3 has 18 amino acids. The germline CDR1 and CDR2 sequences are MGHRA and YSYEKL. In DNA form, the CDR3 reads TGCGCCAGCAGCCCCGGGACAGGGGGTTTCATTGGGGCCAACGGCCTGACTTTC. Its translation is CASSPGTGGFIGANGLTF.

J is TRBJ1-3 and V is TRBV7-2, with D tentatively TRBD1 (5 bases). Germline V gives CDR1 SGHTA, CDR2 FQGNSA. The CDR3 covers 15 residues. V was cut by 3 bases and J by 3 bases, with 12 bases left in between. As DNA, the CDR3 is TGTGCCAGCAGCTTGGGGCCGACGGTTGGAAACACCATATATTTT. Protein: CASSLGPTVGNTIYF.

The gene calls are TRBV27 and TRBJ2-3, with TRBD2 identical over 10 bases. The germline CDR1 and CDR2 sequences are MNHEY and SMNVEV (reference sequence). Losses at the gene ends were 4 bases for V and 3 bases for J; bases not matched to a gene: 4. This CDR3 region has 15 residues. This chain's CDR3 is CASSSETSGTDTQYF. The CDR3, as DNA: TGTGCCAGCAGTTCCGAGACTAGCGGGACAGATACGCAGTATTTT.

This sequence joins TRBV27 and TRBJ2-4; 8 positions match TRBD2. The CDR3 runs to 14 residues. CDR1 and CDR2 (germline): MNHEY, SMNVEV (reference sequence). Losses at the gene ends were 2 bases for V and 6 bases for J; bases not matched to a gene: 3. CDR3 in DNA: TGTGCCAGCAGTTTAGCGGGGGGAGGAAACATTCAGTACTTC. Encoded protein: CASSLAGGGNIQYF.

V is TRBV5-4 and J is TRBJ2-5; D possibly corresponds to TRBD1 (5 bases). Germline V gene data show CDR1 as SGHNT and CDR2 as YYREEE (reference sequence). The ends were cut back, 0 bases at V and 3 bases at J, with 9 bases in the middle. This CDR3 has 14 amino acids. The chain's CDR3 is CASSLDGREETQYF. The DNA of the CDR3 is TGTGCCAGCAGCTTGGACGGCAGGGAAGAGACCCAGTACTTC.

The gene calls are TRBV5-5 and TRBJ1-4; D not resolved. This CDR3 region has 14 residues. CDR1 is SGHKS, CDR2 YYEKEE, per germline (reference sequence). Trimming pared 3 bases from V and 7 bases from J, leaving 13 bases between. CDR3 nucleotide sequence: TGTGCCAGCAGCTCAGGCTCGAGCGGTGAAAAACTGTTTTTT. Amino acid sequence: CASSSGSSGEKLFF.

This clone was detected only once. This sequence joins TRBV6-6 and TRBJ2-1; 12 nucleotides match TRBD2. Germline CDR1 and CDR2: MNHNY and SVGAGI (reference sequence). Losses at the gene ends were 5 bases for V and 5 bases for J; bases not matched to a gene: 4. This CDR3 spans 15 amino acids. In DNA, the CDR3 is TGTGCCAGCAGTCAACTAGCGGGAGGCCACAATGAGCAGTTCTTC. Its translation is CASSQLAGGHNEQFF.

The rearrangement links TRBV7-2 to TRBJ1-2; 9 bases align to TRBD1. Germline CDR1 is SGHTA and CDR2 is FQGNSA. The CDR3 has 13 residues. The V segment lost 3 bases and the J segment 7 bases; nucleotides outside the gene matches: 3. CDR3 residues: CASSLGQGTGYTF. In DNA form, the CDR3 reads TGTGCCAGCAGCTTGGGACAGGGTACTGGCTACACCTTC.

This rearrangement joins TRBV27 to TRBJ1-1; tentatively, D is TRBD1 (6 bases). The CDR3 totals 15 residues. Per germline, CDR1 MNHEY and CDR2 SMNVEV (reference sequence). V dropped 4 bases and J dropped 3 bases, with 15 bases sitting between them. CDR3 in DNA: TGTGCCAGCAGTTCTGAAAACAGGGTACACACTGAAGCTTTCTTT. It specifies CASSSENRVHTEAFF.

The rearrangement links TRBV19 to TRBJ2-1; 7 positions match TRBD1. This CDR3 contains 15 residues. V lost 2 bases, J lost 4 bases, and 5 bases stayed unmatched. Germline-derived CDR1 and CDR2 are LNHDA and SQIVND (reference sequence). The CDR3: CASSITGQTYNEQFF. CDR3 DNA sequence: TGTGCCAGTAGTATAACGGGACAGACTTACAATGAGCAGTTCTTC.

The V gene is TRBV7-9, the J gene TRBJ2-2; 10 bases map to TRBD1. The V gene's germline CDR1 is SEHNR and CDR2 FQNEAQ (reference sequence). Unmatched junction bases numbered 7, after V lost 5 bases and J lost 7 bases. This CDR3 is built from 15 residues. The CDR3 bases are TGTGCCAGCAGCGAGGGACAGGGGATTGACGGGGAGCTGTTTTTT. Protein sequence: CASSEGQGIDGELFF.

This clone was detected only a few times. CDR3 bases: TGTGCCAGCAGCTCATCCTATGGCTACACCTTC. Protein sequence: CASSSSYGYTF. J is TRBJ1-2 and V is TRBV5-4; D not resolved. V dropped 3 bases and J dropped 4 bases, with 4 bases sitting between them. Germline V gene sequence: CDR1 SGHNT, CDR2 YYREEE (reference sequence). The CDR3 has 11 amino acids.

The sample holds a few counts of this clone. The chain is built from TRBV7-2 and TRBJ2-7; 10 bases map to TRBD2. Germline V gene data show CDR1 as SGHTA and CDR2 as FQGNSA. With 3 bases clipped from V and 3 bases from J, the junction kept 11 bases outside the gene matches. This CDR3 is built from 17 residues. This CDR3 is CASSFRAYLAGDYEQYF. The CDR3 DNA reads as TGTGCCAGCAGCTTCAGGGCCTACCTAGCGGGAGACTACGAGCAGTACTTC. The complete variable domain, with remaining parts taken from reference TRBV7-2 and TRBJ2-7, reads GAGVSQSPSNKVTEKGKDVELRCDPISGHTALYWYRQSLGQGLEFLIYFQGNSAPDKSGLPSDRFSAERTGGSVSTLTIQRTQQEDSAVYLCASSFRAYLAGDYEQYFGPGTRLTVT.

The chain uses TRBV10-3 and TRBJ2-7, with TRBD1 matching 8 bases. The length of the CDR3 is 15 residues. With V trimmed by 2 bases and J by 0 bases, 3 bases remained unmatched. Germline V gene sequence: CDR1 ENHRY, CDR2 SYGVKD. Written as DNA, the CDR3 is TGTGCCATCAGTGAGGGGGACAGGAGCTCCTACGAGCAGTACTTC. Translation gives CAISEGDRSSYEQYF.

The chain has TRBV28 and TRBJ2-3, with TRBD2 matching over 11 bases. The germline V gene encodes CDR1 MDHEN and CDR2 SYDVKM. This CDR3 is built from 17 residues. V gave up 5 bases and J gave up 5 bases; unmatched junction bases: 12. The CDR3 DNA is TGTGCCAGCAGTGCGTCCAAACTAGCGGGGGTTGGAGATACGCAGTATTTT. Translated, it gives CASSASKLAGVGDTQYF.

This sequence joins TRBV11-2 and TRBJ2-2; D call uncertain. The CDR3 runs 16 residues. V dropped 1 base and J dropped 5 bases, with 14 bases sitting between them. Germline V gene data show CDR1 as SGHAT and CDR2 as FQNNGV. CDR3 sequence (DNA): TGTGCCAGCAGCTTAGGCAACAGATTGAGAACCGGGGAGCTGTTTTTT. Encoded protein: CASSLGNRLRTGELFF.

The chain links TRBV18 to TRBJ1-2; 10 nucleotides agree with TRBD1. CDR1 is KGHSH, CDR2 LQKENI, per germline. The CDR3 is 13 amino acids. Trimming at V came to 4 bases and at J to 8 bases, leaving 4 bases not matched to a gene. The CDR3 region has the DNA TGTGCCAGCTCACTCCGGGACAGGGGAGGCTACACCTTC. It codes for CASSLRDRGGYTF.

V is TRBV4-3 and J is TRBJ1-3, with 10 positions matching TRBD1. The CDR3 is 21 amino acids. In germline, CDR1 is LGHNA, CDR2 YSLEER. Trimming took 0 bases from V and 0 from J; bases not matched to a gene: 14. The CDR3 loop is CASSQDFFLRTGGISGNTIYF. CDR3 sequence (DNA): TGCGCCAGCAGCCAAGATTTTTTCTTGAGGACAGGGGGGATCTCTGGAAACACCATATATTTT.

The V gene is TRBV28, the J gene TRBJ1-6; possible D gene TRBD1, 6 bases. Germline V gives CDR1 MDHEN, CDR2 SYDVKM. V gave up 6 bases and J gave up 9 bases, with 12 bases separating them. The length of the CDR3 is 13 residues. CDR3 sequence reads: CASRVQGSSPLHF. The CDR3 coding sequence is TGTGCCAGCAGGGTACAGGGATCTTCACCCCTCCACTTT.

The V gene is TRBV2, the J gene TRBJ2-7; 11 bases are shared with TRBD2. The CDR3 totals 14 residues. The germline V gene encodes CDR1 SNHLY and CDR2 FYNNEI. The trim removed 7 bases at V and 5 bases at J, leaving 7 bases unmatched. DNA of the CDR3: TGTGCCAGCATGTTAACTAGCGGGAGCCACGAGCAGTACTTC. It encodes CASMLTSGSHEQYF. The variable domain in full, with the rest retrieved from reference TRBV2 and TRBJ2-7, is EPEVTQTPSHQVTQMGQEVILRCVPISNHLYFYWYRQILGQKVEFLVSFYNNEISEKSEIFDDQFSVERPDGSNFTLKIRSTKLEDSAMYFCASMLTSGSHEQYFGPGTRLTVT.

This clone was detected only a few times. V and J are TRBV5-4 and TRBJ1-4; 7 nucleotides align to TRBD1. The trim removed 2 bases at V and 6 bases at J, leaving 1 base unmatched. There are 13 residues in the CDR3. In germline, CDR1 is SGHNT, CDR2 YYREEE (reference sequence). This CDR3 is CASSFGTDEKLFF. In DNA form, the CDR3 reads TGTGCCAGCAGCTTCGGGACAGATGAAAAACTGTTTTTT.

This clone was recorded only once. This chain links TRBV6-5 with TRBJ2-3; no definite D call. This CDR3 region has 11 residues. V lost 3 bases, J lost 5 bases, and 3 bases lay in between. Germline lookup yields CDR1 MNHEY and CDR2 SVGAGI. The CDR3 sequence: CASSYRDTQYF. The CDR3 DNA is TGTGCCAGCAGTTATAGAGATACGCAGTATTTT.

The gene calls are TRBV9 and TRBJ2-5; D perhaps matches TRBD2 (5 bases). Germline CDR1 SGDLS, CDR2 YYNGEE. The CDR3 contains 18 residues. Trimming shortened V by 0 bases and J by 5 bases, and 23 bases separated the two germline ends. CDR3 sequence: CASSVEAAAAALQETQYF. CDR3 sequence (DNA): TGTGCCAGCAGCGTAGAAGCGGCGGCGGCAGCCCTTCAGGAGACCCAGTACTTC. Based on the CDR3 plus reference TRBV9 and TRBJ2-5, the full variable domain is DSGVTQTPKHLITATGQRVTLRCSPRSGDLSVYWYQQSLDQGLQFLIQYYNGEERAKGNILERFSAQQFPDLHSELNLSSLELGDSALYFCASSVEAAAAALQETQYFGPGTRLLVL.